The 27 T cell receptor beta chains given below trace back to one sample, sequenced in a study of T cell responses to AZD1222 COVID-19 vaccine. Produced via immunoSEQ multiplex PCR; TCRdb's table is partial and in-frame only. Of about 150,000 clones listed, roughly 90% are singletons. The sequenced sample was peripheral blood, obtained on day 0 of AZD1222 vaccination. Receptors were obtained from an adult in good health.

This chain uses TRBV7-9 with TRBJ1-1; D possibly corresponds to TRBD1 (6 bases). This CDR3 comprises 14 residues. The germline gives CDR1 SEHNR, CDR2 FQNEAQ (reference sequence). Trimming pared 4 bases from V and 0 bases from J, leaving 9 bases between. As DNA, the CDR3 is TGTGCCAGCAGCTCCGACAGGATGAACACTGAAGCTTTCTTT. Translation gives CASSSDRMNTEAFF.

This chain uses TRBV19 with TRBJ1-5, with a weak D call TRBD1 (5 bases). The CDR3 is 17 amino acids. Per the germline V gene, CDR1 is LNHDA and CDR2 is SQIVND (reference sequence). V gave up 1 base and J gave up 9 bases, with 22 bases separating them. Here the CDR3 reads CASSIGDGAGRERPQHF. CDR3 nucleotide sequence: TGTGCCAGTAGTATAGGGGATGGGGCAGGGAGAGAACGGCCCCAGCATTTT.

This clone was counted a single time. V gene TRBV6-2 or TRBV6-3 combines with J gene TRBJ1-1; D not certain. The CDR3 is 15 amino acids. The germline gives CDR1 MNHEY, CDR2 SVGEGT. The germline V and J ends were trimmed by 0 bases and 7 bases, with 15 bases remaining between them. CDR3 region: CASSYSTSGMGEAFF. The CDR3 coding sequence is TGTGCCAGCAGTTACTCGACGTCGGGGATGGGTGAAGCTTTCTTT.

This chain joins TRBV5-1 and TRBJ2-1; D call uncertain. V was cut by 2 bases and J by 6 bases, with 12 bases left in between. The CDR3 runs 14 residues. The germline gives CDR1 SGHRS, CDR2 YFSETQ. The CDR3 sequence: CASSLRTPGNEQFF. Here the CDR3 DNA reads TGCGCCAGCAGCTTAAGAACCCCTGGCAATGAGCAGTTCTTC.

This CDR3 reads CASYRGYAEAFF. DNA for the CDR3: TGTGCCAGTTACAGGGGGTACGCTGAAGCTTTCTTT. The chain has TRBV6-5 and TRBJ1-1, with 8 positions matching TRBD1. Trimming removed 9 bases from V and 6 bases from J; junction bases left unmatched: 6. Germline V gene data show CDR1 as MNHEY and CDR2 as SVGAGI. This CDR3 is built from 12 residues.

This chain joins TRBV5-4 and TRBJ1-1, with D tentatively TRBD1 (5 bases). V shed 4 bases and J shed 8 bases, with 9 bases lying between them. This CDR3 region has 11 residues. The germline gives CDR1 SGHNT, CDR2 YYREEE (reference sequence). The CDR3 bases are TGTGCCAGCAGCCTCGACAGCGAAGCTTTCTTT. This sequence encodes CASSLDSEAFF.

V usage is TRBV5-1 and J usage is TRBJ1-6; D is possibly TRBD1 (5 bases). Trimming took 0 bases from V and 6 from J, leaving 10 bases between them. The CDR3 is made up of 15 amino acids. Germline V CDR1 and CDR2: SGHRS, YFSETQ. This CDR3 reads CASSLDQQGNSPLHF. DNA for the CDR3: TGCGCCAGCAGCTTGGACCAGCAGGGTAATTCACCCCTCCACTTT. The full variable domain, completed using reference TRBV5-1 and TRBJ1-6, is KAGVTQTPRYLIKTRGQQVTLSCSPISGHRSVSWYQQTPGQGLQFLFEYFSETQRNKGNFPGRFSGRQFSNSRSEMNVSTLELGDSALYLCASSLDQQGNSPLHFGNGTRLTVT.

The CDR3 loop reads CASSQPTGSGYNEQFF. For the CDR3, the DNA is TGTGCCAGCAGCCAACCTACGGGTAGCGGGTACAATGAGCAGTTCTTC. The chain combines TRBV7-9 with TRBJ2-1; 7 bases fit TRBD2. CDR1 SEHNR and CDR2 FQNEAQ come from the germline V gene (reference sequence). The CDR3 runs to 16 residues. After removal of 5 bases from V and 4 bases from J, the junction contained 11 bases not matched to a gene.

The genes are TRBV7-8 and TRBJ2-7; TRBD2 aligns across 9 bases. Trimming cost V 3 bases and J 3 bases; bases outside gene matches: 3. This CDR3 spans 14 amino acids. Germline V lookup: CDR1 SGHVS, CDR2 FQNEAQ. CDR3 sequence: CASSLRLADYEQYF. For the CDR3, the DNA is TGTGCCAGCAGCTTGCGACTAGCGGACTACGAGCAGTACTTC.

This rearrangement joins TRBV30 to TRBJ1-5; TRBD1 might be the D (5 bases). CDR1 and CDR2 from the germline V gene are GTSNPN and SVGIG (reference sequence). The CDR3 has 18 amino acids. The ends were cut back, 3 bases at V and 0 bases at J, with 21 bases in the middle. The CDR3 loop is CAWSARLGDLYSNQPQHF. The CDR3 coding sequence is TGTGCCTGGAGCGCACGCCTGGGGGACCTTTATAGCAATCAGCCCCAGCATTTT.

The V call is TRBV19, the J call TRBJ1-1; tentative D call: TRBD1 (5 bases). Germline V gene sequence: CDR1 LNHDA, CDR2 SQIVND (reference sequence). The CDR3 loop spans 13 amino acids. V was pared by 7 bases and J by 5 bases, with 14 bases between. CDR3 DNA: TGTGCCAGTAATGGGGGGGTATGGACTGAAGCTTTCTTT. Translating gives CASNGGVWTEAFF. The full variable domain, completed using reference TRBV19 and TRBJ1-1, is DGGITQSPKYLFRKEGQNVTLSCEQNLNHDAMYWYRQDPGQGLRLIYYSQIVNDFQKGDIAEGYSVSREKKESFPLTVTSAQKNPTAFYLCASNGGVWTEAFFGQGTRLTVV.

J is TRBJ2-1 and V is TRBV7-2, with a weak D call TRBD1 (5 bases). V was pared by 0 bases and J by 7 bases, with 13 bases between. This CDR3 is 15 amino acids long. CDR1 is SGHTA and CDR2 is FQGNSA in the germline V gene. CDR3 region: CASSLAQGLGNEQFF. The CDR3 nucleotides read TGTGCCAGCAGCTTAGCGCAGGGCCTTGGGAATGAGCAGTTCTTC. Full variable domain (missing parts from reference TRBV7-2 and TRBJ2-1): GAGVSQSPSNKVTEKGKDVELRCDPISGHTALYWYRQSLGQGLEFLIYFQGNSAPDKSGLPSDRFSAERTGGSVSTLTIQRTQQEDSAVYLCASSLAQGLGNEQFFGPGTRLTVL.

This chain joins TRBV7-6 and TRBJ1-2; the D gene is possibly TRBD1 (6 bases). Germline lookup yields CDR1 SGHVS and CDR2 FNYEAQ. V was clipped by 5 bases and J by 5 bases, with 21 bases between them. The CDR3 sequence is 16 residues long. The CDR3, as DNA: TGTGCCAGCAGCCCATCCCCAGGGGAAGGGGTTTATGGCTACACCTTC. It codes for CASSPSPGEGVYGYTF.

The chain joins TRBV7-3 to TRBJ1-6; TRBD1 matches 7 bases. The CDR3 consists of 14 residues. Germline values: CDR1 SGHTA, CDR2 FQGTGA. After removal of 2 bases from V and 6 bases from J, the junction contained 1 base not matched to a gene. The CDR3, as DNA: TGTGCCAGCAGCTTATCAGGGGGTAATTCACCCCTCCACTTT. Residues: CASSLSGGNSPLHF.

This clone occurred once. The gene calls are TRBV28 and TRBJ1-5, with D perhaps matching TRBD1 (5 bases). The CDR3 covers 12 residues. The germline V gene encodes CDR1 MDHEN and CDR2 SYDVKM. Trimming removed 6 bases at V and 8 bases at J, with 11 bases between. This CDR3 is CASRRGGEPQHF. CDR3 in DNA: TGTGCCAGCAGGCGGGGCGGGGAGCCCCAGCATTTT.

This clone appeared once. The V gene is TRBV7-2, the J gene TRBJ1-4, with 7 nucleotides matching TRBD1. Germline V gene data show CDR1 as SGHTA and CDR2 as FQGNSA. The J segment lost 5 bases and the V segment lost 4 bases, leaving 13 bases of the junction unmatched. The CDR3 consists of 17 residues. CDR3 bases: TGTGCCAGCAGCTCTATCACCTCCAGGGGGGGCAATGAAAAACTGTTTTTT. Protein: CASSSITSRGGNEKLFF.

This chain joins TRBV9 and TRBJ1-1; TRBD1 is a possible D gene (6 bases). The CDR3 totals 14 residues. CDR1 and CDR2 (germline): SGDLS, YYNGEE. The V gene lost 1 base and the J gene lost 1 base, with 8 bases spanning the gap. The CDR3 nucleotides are TGTGCCAGCAGCGTATACAGGGAGAACACTGAAGCTTTCTTT. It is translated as CASSVYRENTEAFF.

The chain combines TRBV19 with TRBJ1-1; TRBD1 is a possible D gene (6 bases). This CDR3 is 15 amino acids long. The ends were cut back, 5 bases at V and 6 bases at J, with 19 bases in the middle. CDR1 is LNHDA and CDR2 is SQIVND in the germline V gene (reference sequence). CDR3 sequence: CASSSNRVKGPEAFF. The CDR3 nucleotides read TGTGCCAGTAGTTCGAACAGGGTAAAGGGGCCTGAAGCTTTCTTT.

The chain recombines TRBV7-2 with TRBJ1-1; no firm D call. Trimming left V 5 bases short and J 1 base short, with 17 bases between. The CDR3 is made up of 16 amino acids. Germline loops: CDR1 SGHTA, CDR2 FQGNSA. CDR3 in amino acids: CASSAKALSTNTEAFF. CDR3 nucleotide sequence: TGTGCCAGCAGCGCAAAGGCCTTGTCTACGAACACTGAAGCTTTCTTT.

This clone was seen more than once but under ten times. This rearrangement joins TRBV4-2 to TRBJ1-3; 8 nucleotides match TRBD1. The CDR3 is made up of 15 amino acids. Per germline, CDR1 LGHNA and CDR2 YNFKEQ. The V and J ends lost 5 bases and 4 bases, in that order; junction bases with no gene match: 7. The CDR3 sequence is CASSDPRTGGNTIYF. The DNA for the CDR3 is TGTGCCAGCAGCGATCCACGGACAGGGGGAAACACCATATATTTT.

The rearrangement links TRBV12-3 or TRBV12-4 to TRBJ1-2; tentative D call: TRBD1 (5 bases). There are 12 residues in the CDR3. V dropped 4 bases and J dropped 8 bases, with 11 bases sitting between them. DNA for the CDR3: TGTGCCAGCAGTTCTACAGGAGAGGGCTACACCTTC. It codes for CASSSTGEGYTF.

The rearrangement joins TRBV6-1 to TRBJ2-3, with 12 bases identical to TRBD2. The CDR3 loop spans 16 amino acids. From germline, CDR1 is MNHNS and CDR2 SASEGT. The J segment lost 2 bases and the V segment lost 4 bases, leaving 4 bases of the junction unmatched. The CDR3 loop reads CASSGGLAGSTDTQYF. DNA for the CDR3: TGTGCCAGCAGTGGGGGACTAGCGGGCTCCACAGATACGCAGTATTTT.

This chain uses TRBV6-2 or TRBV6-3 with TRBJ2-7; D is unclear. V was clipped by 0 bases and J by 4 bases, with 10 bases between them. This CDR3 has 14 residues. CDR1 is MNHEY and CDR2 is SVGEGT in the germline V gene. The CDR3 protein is CASSYSTGLYEQYF. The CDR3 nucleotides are TGTGCCAGCAGTTACTCGACGGGTCTGTACGAGCAGTACTTC.

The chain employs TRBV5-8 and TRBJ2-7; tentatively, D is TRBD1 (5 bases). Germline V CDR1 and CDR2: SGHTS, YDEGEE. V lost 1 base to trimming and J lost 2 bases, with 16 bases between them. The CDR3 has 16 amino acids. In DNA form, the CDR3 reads TGTGCCAGCAGCTTGTATTCCTCAGGGCAGGCCTACGAGCAGTACTTC. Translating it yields CASSLYSSGQAYEQYF.

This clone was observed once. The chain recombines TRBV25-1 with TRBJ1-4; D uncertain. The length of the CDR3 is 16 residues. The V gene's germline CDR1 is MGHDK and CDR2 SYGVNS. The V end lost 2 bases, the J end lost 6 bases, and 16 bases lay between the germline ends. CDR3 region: CASSEPGRGRDEKLFF. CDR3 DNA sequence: TGTGCCAGCAGTGAACCCGGGAGAGGGCGTGATGAAAAACTGTTTTTT.

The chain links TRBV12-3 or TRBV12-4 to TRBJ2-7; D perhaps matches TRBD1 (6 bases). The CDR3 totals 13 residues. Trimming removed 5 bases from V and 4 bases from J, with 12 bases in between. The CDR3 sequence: CASSLDSRYEQYF. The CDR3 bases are TGTGCCAGCAGTCTGGACAGTCGATACGAGCAGTACTTC.

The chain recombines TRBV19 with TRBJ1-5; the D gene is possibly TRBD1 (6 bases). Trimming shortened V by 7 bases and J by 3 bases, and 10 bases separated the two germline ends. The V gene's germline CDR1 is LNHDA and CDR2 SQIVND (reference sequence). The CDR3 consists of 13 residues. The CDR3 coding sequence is TGTGCCAGTATAGGACAGAACAATCAGCCCCAGCATTTT. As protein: CASIGQNNQPQHF. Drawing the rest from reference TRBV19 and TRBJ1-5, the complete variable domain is DGGITQSPKYLFRKEGQNVTLSCEQNLNHDAMYWYRQDPGQGLRLIYYSQIVNDFQKGDIAEGYSVSREKKESFPLTVTSAQKNPTAFYLCASIGQNNQPQHFGDGTRLSIL.